The 3 T cell receptor beta chains listed next were all sequenced from one sample in a study of control samples from healthy donors and cancer patients. Assay: immunoSEQ multiplex PCR; the TCRdb copy retains only in-frame clones and omits some. The data contain some 120,000 clones, over 75% of them singletons. The specimen was PBMCs. These receptor sequences come from a woman aged 50 to 60 with colorectal cancer.

The chain employs TRBV6-6 and TRBJ1-1; 9 nucleotides line up with TRBD1. In germline, CDR1 is MNHNY, CDR2 SVGAGI (reference sequence). This CDR3 comprises 15 residues. The ends lost 2 bases at V and 1 base at J; junction bases unmatched: 2. The CDR3 loop is CASSYPGQGNTEAFF. The CDR3 DNA reads as TGTGCCAGCAGTTACCCGGGACAGGGGAACACTGAAGCTTTCTTT.

This clone was counted once. The V and J genes are TRBV19 and TRBJ1-1, with unresolved D. Germline loops: CDR1 LNHDA, CDR2 SQIVND (reference sequence). V was cut by 8 bases and J by 0 bases, with 10 bases left in between. The CDR3 is 13 amino acids. CDR3 nucleotides: TGTGCCAGTGGCAGAGGCATGAACACTGAAGCTTTCTTT. It translates to CASGRGMNTEAFF.

The chain joins TRBV23-1 to TRBJ1-5; D unclear. TRBV23-1 is an ORF, with its function uncertain. The CDR3 has 17 residues. V lost 10 bases and J lost 4, with 26 bases in between. The CDR3 is CATPRNRRPRRNQPQHF. CDR3 nucleotides: TGCGCCACCCCCCGAAACCGACGCCCCCGCCGAAATCAGCCCCAGCATTTT.